This T cell receptor beta chain was recovered during a study of blood T cell repertoires in COVID-19. Authors' analysis steps: Amplification of reference gene primers was used by the study to estimate nucleated cell counts. Data came from immunoSEQ multiplex PCR; TCRdb stores just in-frame clones and leaves some out. That table supplies the V and J calls and clone size; D and trimming were determined from the DNA. This sample has roughly 180,000 clones, with 81% found just once. CDR3 length: 15 residues. V lost 0 bases to trimming and J lost 3 bases, with 10 bases between them. Germline V gives CDR1 SGHTS, CDR2 YDEGEE.

Sample: PBMCs or T cells enriched from blood (not recorded which). The chain combines TRBV5-8 with TRBJ1-5, with D tentatively TRBD1 (6 bases). This clonotype originated in a woman in her forties with acute COVID-19. The CDR3 DNA sequence: TGTGCCAGCAGCTTGGCAGGGGCGGTCAATCAGCCCCAGCATTTT. Translation gives CASSLAGAVNQPQHF. Looking up the rest from reference TRBV5-8 and TRBJ1-5 gives the full variable domain: EAGVTQSPTHLIKTRGQQATLRCSPISGHTSVYWYQQALGLGLQFLLWYDEGEERNRGNFPPRFSGRQFPNYSSELNVNALELEDSALYLCASSLAGAVNQPQHFGDGTRLSIL.